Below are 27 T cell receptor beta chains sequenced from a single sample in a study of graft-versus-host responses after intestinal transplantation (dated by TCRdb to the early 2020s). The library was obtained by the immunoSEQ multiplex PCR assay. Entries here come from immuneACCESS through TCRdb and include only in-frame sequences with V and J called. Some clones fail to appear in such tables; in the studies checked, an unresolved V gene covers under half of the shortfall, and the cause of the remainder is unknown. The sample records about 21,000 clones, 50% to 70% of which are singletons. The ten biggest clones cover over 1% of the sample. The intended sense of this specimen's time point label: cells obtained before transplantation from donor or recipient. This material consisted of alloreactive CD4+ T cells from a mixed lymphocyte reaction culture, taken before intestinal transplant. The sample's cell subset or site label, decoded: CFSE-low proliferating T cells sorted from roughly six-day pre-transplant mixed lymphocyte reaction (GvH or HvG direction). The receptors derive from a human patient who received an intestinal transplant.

The CDR3: CASSQAASGTYEQYF. The CDR3 bases are TGCGCCAGCAGCCAAGCGGCTAGCGGAACCTACGAGCAGTACTTC. The chain is built from TRBV4-1 and TRBJ2-7; 7 nucleotides line up with TRBD2. This CDR3 comprises 15 residues. Looked up from germline, CDR1 is MGHRA and CDR2 is YSYEKL. After removal of 1 base from V and 2 bases from J, the junction contained 5 bases not matched to a gene.

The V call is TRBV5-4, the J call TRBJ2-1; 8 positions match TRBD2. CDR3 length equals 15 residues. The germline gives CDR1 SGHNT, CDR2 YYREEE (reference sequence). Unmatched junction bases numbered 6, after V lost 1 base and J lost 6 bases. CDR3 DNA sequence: TGTGCCAGCAGCTTGCCCGGGACTAGAGCCAATGAGCAGTTCTTC. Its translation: CASSLPGTRANEQFF.

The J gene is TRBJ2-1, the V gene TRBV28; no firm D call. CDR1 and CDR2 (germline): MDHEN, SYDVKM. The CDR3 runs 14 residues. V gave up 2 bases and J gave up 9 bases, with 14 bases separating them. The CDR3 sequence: CASSLSANPSEQFF. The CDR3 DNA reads TGTGCCAGCAGTTTAAGTGCCAACCCCAGTGAGCAGTTCTTC.

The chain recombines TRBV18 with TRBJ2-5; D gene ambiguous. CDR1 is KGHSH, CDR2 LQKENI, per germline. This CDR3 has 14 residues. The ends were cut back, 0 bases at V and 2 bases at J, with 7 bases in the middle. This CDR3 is CASSPPNLQETQYF. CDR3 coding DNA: TGTGCCAGCTCACCACCGAACCTACAAGAGACCCAGTACTTC.

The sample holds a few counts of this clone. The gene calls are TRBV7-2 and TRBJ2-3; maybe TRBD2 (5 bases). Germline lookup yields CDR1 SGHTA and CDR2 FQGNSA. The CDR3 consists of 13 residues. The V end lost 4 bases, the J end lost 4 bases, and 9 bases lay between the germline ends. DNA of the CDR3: TGTGCCAGCAGCTCGAGGGTCGCAGATACGCAGTATTTT. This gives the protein CASSSRVADTQYF. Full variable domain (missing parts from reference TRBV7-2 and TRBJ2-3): GAGVSQSPSNKVTEKGKDVELRCDPISGHTALYWYRQSLGQGLEFLIYFQGNSAPDKSGLPSDRFSAERTGGSVSTLTIQRTQQEDSAVYLCASSSRVADTQYFGPGTRLTVL.

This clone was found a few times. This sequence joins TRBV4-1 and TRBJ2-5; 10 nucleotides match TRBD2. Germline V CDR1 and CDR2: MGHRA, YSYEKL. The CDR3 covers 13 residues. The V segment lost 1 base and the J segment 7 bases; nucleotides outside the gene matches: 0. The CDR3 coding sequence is TGCGCCAGCAGCCAAGGACTAGCGGGGACCCAGTACTTC. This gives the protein CASSQGLAGTQYF.

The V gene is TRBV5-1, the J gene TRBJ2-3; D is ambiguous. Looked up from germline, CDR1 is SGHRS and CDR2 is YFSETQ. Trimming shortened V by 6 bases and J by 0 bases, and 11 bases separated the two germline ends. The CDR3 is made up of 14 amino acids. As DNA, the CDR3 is TGCGCCAGCAAAATCGTTCTAAGCACAGATACGCAGTATTTT. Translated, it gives CASKIVLSTDTQYF.

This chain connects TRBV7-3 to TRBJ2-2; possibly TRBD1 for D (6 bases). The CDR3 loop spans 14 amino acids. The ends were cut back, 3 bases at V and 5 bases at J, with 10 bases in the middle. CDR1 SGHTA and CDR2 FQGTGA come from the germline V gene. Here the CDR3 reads CASSLRQGTGELFF. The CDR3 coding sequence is TGTGCCAGCAGCTTGCGGCAGGGGACCGGGGAGCTGTTTTTT.

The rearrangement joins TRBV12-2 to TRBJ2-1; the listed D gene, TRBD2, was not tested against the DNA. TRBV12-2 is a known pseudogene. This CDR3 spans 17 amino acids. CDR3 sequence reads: CASRLGGLAGGVNEQFF. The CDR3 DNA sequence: TGTGCAAGTCGCTTAGGGGGACTAGCGGGGGGTGTCAATGAGCAGTTCTTC.

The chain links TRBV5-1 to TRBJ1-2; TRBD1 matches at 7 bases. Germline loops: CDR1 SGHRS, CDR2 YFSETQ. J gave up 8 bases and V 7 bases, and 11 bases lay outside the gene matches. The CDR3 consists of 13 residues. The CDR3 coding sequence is TGCGCCAGCGGACATGAAGGGGGCGTCGGCTACACCTTC. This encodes CASGHEGGVGYTF.

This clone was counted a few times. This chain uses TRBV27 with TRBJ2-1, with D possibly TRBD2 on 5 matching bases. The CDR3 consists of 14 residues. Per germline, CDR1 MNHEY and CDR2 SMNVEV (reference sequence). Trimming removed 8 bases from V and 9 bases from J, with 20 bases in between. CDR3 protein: CASYNAASFTEQFF. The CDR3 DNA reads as TGTGCCAGCTACAACGCGGCTAGCTTTACTGAGCAGTTCTTC.

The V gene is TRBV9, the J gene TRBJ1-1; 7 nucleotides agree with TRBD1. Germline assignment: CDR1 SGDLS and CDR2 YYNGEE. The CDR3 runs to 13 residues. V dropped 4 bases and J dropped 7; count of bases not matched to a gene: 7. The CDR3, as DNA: TGTGCCAGCAGCCTAAGGGACAGCTATGAAGCTTTCTTT. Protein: CASSLRDSYEAFF.

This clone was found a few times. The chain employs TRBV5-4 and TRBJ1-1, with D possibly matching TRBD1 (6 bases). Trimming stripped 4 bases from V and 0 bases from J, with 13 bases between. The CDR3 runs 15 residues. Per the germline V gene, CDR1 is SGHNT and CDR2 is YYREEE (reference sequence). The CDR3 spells CASSGSGAMNTEAFF. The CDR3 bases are TGTGCCAGCAGCGGTTCAGGGGCCATGAACACTGAAGCTTTCTTT.

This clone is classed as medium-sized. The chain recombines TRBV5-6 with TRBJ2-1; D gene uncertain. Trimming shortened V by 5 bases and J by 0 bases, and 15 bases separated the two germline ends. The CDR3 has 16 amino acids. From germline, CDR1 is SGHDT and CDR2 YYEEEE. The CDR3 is CASRRILSGSYNEQFF. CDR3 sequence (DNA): TGTGCCAGCAGGAGGATTCTTTCGGGCTCCTACAATGAGCAGTTCTTC.

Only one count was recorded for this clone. CDR3 bases: TGTGCCAGCAGTGAGGTCGGGAGGACGGATACGCAGTATTTT. Protein: CASSEVGRTDTQYF. The chain joins TRBV6-1 to TRBJ2-3; TRBD2 agrees at 7 bases. Per germline, CDR1 MNHNS and CDR2 SASEGT. Trimming at V came to 3 bases and at J to 6 bases, leaving 6 bases not matched to a gene. This CDR3 is built from 14 residues.

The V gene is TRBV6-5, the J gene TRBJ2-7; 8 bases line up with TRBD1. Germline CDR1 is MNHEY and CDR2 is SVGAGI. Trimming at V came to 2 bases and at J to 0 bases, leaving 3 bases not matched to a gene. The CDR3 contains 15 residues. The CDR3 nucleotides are TGTGCCAGCAGTTACGACAGGGGAAGCTCCTACGAGCAGTACTTC. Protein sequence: CASSYDRGSSYEQYF.

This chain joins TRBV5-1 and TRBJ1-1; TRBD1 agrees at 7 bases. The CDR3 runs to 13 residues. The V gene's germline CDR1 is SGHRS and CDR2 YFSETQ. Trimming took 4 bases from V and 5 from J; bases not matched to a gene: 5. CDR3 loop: CASSLQGQTEAFF. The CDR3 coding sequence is TGCGCCAGCAGCCTACAGGGACAGACTGAAGCTTTCTTT.

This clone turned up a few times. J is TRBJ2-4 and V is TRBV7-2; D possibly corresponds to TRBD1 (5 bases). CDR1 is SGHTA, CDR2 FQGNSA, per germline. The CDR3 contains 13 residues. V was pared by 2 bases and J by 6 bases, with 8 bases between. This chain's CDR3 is CASSLIQGNIQYF. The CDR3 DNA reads TGTGCCAGCAGCTTAATCCAGGGAAACATTCAGTACTTC.

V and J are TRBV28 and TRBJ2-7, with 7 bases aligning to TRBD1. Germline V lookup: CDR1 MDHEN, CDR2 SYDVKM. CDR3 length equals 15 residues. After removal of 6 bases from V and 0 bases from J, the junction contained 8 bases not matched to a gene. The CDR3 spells CASRNPGGYSYEQYF. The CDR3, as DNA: TGTGCCAGCAGAAACCCAGGGGGTTACTCCTACGAGCAGTACTTC.

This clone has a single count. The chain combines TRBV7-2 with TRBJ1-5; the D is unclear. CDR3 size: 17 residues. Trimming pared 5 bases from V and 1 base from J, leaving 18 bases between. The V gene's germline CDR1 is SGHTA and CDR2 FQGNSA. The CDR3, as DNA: TGTGCCAGCAGCCCCAGTCCGGGTGGTTGGAGCAATCAGCCCCAGCATTTT. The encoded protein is CASSPSPGGWSNQPQHF. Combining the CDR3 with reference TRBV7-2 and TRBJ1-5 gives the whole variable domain GAGVSQSPSNKVTEKGKDVELRCDPISGHTALYWYRQSLGQGLEFLIYFQGNSAPDKSGLPSDRFSAERTGGSVSTLTIQRTQQEDSAVYLCASSPSPGGWSNQPQHFGDGTRLSIL.

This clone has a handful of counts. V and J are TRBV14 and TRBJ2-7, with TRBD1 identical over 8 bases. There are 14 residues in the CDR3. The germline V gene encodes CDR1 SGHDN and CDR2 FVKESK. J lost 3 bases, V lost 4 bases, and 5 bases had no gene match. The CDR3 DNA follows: TGTGCCAGCAGCCGATTTACAGGGGGCTACGAGCAGTACTTC. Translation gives CASSRFTGGYEQYF.

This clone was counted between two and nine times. The chain's CDR3 is CASISGLPAGQPQHF. For the CDR3, the DNA is TGTGCCAGCATCTCGGGACTGCCGGCGGGGCAGCCCCAGCATTTT. The chain joins TRBV6-1 to TRBJ1-5; weak D call: TRBD1 (5 bases). The CDR3 is made up of 15 amino acids. Germline V lookup: CDR1 MNHNS, CDR2 SASEGT. The V end lost 7 bases, the J end lost 7 bases, and 20 bases lay between the germline ends.

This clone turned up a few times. The CDR3 reads CATSREVLRGGYTF. The CDR3 bases are TGTGCCACCAGCAGAGAAGTCCTGCGAGGGGGCTACACCTTC. The V call is TRBV15, the J call TRBJ1-2; D not certain. The V end lost 0 bases, the J end lost 8 bases, and 13 bases lay between the germline ends. There are 14 residues in the CDR3. CDR1 is LNHNV, CDR2 YYDKDF, per germline (reference sequence).

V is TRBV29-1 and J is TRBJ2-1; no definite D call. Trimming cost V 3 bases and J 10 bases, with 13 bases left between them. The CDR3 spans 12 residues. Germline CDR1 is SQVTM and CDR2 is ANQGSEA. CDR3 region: CSVDTPAREQFF. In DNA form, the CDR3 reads TGCAGCGTTGATACCCCGGCGCGGGAGCAGTTCTTC.

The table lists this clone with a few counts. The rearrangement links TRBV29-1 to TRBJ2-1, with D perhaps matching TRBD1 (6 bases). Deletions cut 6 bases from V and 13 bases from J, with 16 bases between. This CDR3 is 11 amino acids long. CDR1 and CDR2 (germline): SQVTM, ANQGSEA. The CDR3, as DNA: TGCAGCGTCAAGGATCCGGGACAACAGTTCTTC. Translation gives CSVKDPGQQFF.

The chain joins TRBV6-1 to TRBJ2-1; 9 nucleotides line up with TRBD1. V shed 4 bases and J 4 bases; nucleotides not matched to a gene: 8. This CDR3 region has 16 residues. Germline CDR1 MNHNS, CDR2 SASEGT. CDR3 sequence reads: CASSAAGQGFYNEQFF. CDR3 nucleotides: TGTGCCAGCAGTGCCGCGGGACAGGGCTTTTACAATGAGCAGTTCTTC.

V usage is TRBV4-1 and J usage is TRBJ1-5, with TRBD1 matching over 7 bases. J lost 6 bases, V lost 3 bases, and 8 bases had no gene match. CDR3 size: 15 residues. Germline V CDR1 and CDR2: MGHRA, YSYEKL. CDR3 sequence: CASSHSDRERQPQHF. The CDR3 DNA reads TGCGCCAGCAGCCACTCAGACAGGGAGCGTCAGCCCCAGCATTTT.